This TCR beta chain was sequenced during a study of T cells in tumors after PD-1 blockade. Study-wide findings and caveats: Peripheral recruitment is suggested, as some novel exhausted tumor clones were in pre-treatment blood.

The germline gives CDR1 KGHSH, CDR2 LQKENI. The V segment lost 5 bases and the J segment 7 bases; nucleotides outside the gene matches: 14. This CDR3 is 16 amino acids long. The table came from immunoSEQ multiplex PCR; TCRdb's copy has only in-frame clones and leaves some out. The table lists approximately 59,000 clones, just under 80% of them singletons. Input was about 600 ng to 6,004 ng of genomic DNA from tumor or blood. Notes on this clone: The antigen is unknown.

The TCR sequence derives from a human donor with basal cell carcinoma. The sample here was PBMCs, taken before anti-PD-1 treatment. The V gene is TRBV18, the J gene TRBJ1-2, with 9 bases identical to TRBD1. The CDR3 DNA reads as TGTGCCAGCTCATCAGAAACAGGGGGCGGTTCTGGTGGCTACACCTTC. This translates into CASSSETGGGSGGYTF.